This is a list of T cell receptor beta chains from one sample in a study of cytomegalovirus exposure and HLA in healthy donors. The method was immunoSEQ multiplex PCR; TCRdb's version includes in-frame clones alone and lacks a portion of them. The sample shows some 120,000 clones, around 77% of them seen only once. The sample comprised PBMCs. The origin of the receptors is a human donor in good health. Each CDR3 is given with its conserved first and last residue.

cdr3_aa	j_call	v_call
CASKGQTETQYF	TRBJ2-5	TRBV27
CASSLGTGMVEQYF	TRBJ2-7	TRBV5-1
CASTLGGRNTIYF	TRBJ1-3	TRBV28
CASSERAGGNTEAFF	TRBJ1-1	TRBV5-1
CASRGGGLNTGELFF	TRBJ2-2	TRBV19
CAWSVGRRNTGELFF	TRBJ2-2	TRBV30
CAWNQGNTIYF	TRBJ1-3	TRBV30
CASSFAPGQPNTEAFF	TRBJ1-1	TRBV28
CASSLSGGDGYTF	TRBJ1-2	TRBV5-1
CASSLTSGREQETQYF	TRBJ2-5	TRBV5-4
CSSRGQTLQETQYF	TRBJ2-5	TRBV29-1
CASSPGTLNGYTF	TRBJ1-2	TRBV19
CASSLIQGVAYGYTF	TRBJ1-2	TRBV28
CASSMTGVGTDTQYF	TRBJ2-3	TRBV27
CASSLDRGETQYF	TRBJ2-5	TRBV18
CASSFQSGHTGELFF	TRBJ2-2	TRBV7-3
CASSIQEGANYGYTF	TRBJ1-2	TRBV19
CASSLTDTQYF	TRBJ2-3	TRBV6-6
CASSLGLAAYEQYF	TRBJ2-7	TRBV27
CASSLYSPPNSPLHF	TRBJ1-6	TRBV27
CSVGRGNLNTEAFF	TRBJ1-1	TRBV29-1
CASSLLAGDYEQYF	TRBJ2-7	TRBV7-9
CASSYIPGLGTDTQYF	TRBJ2-3	TRBV5-6
CASSVGTSGTYEQYF	TRBJ2-7	TRBV9
CASSLGQGLGYQETQYF	TRBJ2-5	TRBV5-8
CASSLGGWQETQYF	TRBJ2-5	TRBV7-3
CASSPYSAGEQYF	TRBJ2-7	TRBV7-6
CASSPAPGFRVPPLLFATNEKLFF	TRBJ1-4	TRBV5-1
CASSLGQGIPGNTIYF	TRBJ1-3	TRBV27
CASSRGWAYEQYF	TRBJ2-7	TRBV14
CASSGLAGGEQYF	TRBJ2-7	TRBV28
CASSLDPFRRGVPGNEQFF	TRBJ2-1	TRBV11-2
CASSLGTAGSGNTIYF	TRBJ1-3	TRBV7-8